These T cell receptor beta chains were read from a single sample in a study of T cells in localized non-small cell lung cancer. This table comes from immunoSEQ multiplex PCR, and its TCRdb copy is limited to in-frame clones, with some not included. This table holds under 65,000 clones, approximately 82% found once. Sample: peripheral blood, taken before any cancer treatment. Receptors originate from a female donor of 60 years or more with stage II squamous cell lung carcinoma. Both conserved end residues are part of each CDR3. D genes are given only for firm matches. Clone size is stated in some rows and not others, as once, few, many or a class when expanded.

d_call: -; j_call: TRBJ2-3; clone_size: -; v_call: TRBV19; cdr3_aa: CASSSRGAGGDTQYF; cdr3_nt: TGTGCCAGTAGTTCCCGGGGGGCTGGGGGAGATACGCAGTATTTT
d_call: -; j_call: TRBJ1-1; clone_size: medium-sized; v_call: TRBV19; cdr3_aa: CASASGIYTEAFF; cdr3_nt: TGTGCCAGCGCTTCTGGAATTTACACTGAAGCTTTCTTT
d_call: -; j_call: TRBJ2-1; clone_size: -; v_call: TRBV10-3; cdr3_aa: CAISGLGNEQFF; cdr3_nt: TGTGCCATCAGTGGACTGGGCAATGAGCAGTTCTTC
d_call: -; j_call: TRBJ2-1; clone_size: -; v_call: TRBV9; cdr3_aa: CASGDAGDNEQFF; cdr3_nt: TGTGCCAGCGGGGACGCCGGAGACAATGAGCAGTTCTTC
d_call: -; j_call: TRBJ2-3; clone_size: -; v_call: TRBV9; cdr3_aa: CASSVSPTDTQYF; cdr3_nt: TGTGCCAGCAGCGTTTCGCCGACAGATACGCAGTATTTT
d_call: TRBD1; j_call: TRBJ1-1; clone_size: -; v_call: TRBV6-5; cdr3_aa: CASSYRQGNTEAFF; cdr3_nt: TGTGCCAGCAGTTACCGACAGGGGAACACTGAAGCTTTCTTT
d_call: TRBD2; j_call: TRBJ2-1; clone_size: -; v_call: TRBV5-1; cdr3_aa: CASSSGLAGGPLEQFF; cdr3_nt: TGCGCCAGCAGCTCGGGACTAGCGGGGGGGCCCCTTGAGCAGTTCTTC
d_call: TRBD1; j_call: TRBJ1-2; clone_size: -; v_call: TRBV6-1; cdr3_aa: CASSESAAGGWYGYTF; cdr3_nt: TGTGCCAGCAGTGAAAGTGCGGCAGGGGGCTGGTATGGCTACACCTTC
d_call: TRBD1; j_call: TRBJ2-7; clone_size: -; v_call: TRBV10-3; cdr3_aa: CAISPGTGPSYEQYF; cdr3_nt: TGTGCCATCAGTCCCGGGACAGGGCCCTCCTACGAGCAGTACTTC
d_call: -; j_call: TRBJ1-1; clone_size: -; v_call: TRBV19; cdr3_aa: CASSMKGQAFF; cdr3_nt: TGTGCCAGTAGTATGAAGGGGCAAGCTTTCTTT
d_call: -; j_call: TRBJ2-1; clone_size: -; v_call: TRBV7-6; cdr3_aa: CASSSVQDEQFF; cdr3_nt: TGTGCCAGCAGCTCTGTGCAGGATGAGCAGTTCTTC
d_call: -; j_call: TRBJ1-1; clone_size: few; v_call: TRBV6-6; cdr3_aa: CASSTPTVMNTEAFF; cdr3_nt: TGTGCCAGCAGTACCCCGACAGTAATGAACACTGAAGCTTTCTTT
d_call: -; j_call: TRBJ2-7; clone_size: -; v_call: TRBV5-1; cdr3_aa: CASSSQGGEQYF; cdr3_nt: TGCGCCAGCAGCTCTCAGGGGGGCGAGCAGTACTTC
d_call: TRBD1; j_call: TRBJ1-2; clone_size: few; v_call: TRBV4-1; cdr3_aa: CASSQAPGQGGANYGYTF; cdr3_nt: TGCGCCAGCAGCCAAGCCCCGGGACAGGGGGGAGCTAACTATGGCTACACCTTC
d_call: -; j_call: TRBJ1-1; clone_size: -; v_call: TRBV7-8; cdr3_aa: CASSLVRGRTLSTEAFF; cdr3_nt: TGTGCCAGCAGCTTGGTCCGGGGTCGGACTTTAAGCACTGAAGCTTTCTTT
d_call: -; j_call: TRBJ2-3; clone_size: once; v_call: TRBV13; cdr3_aa: CASSLKLAMVDTQYF; cdr3_nt: TGTGCCAGCAGCTTAAAGCTGGCGATGGTAGATACGCAGTATTTT
d_call: -; j_call: TRBJ1-4; clone_size: -; v_call: TRBV6-1; cdr3_aa: CASSEARIRMKLFF; cdr3_nt: TGTGCCAGCAGTGAAGCACGAATTAGAATGAAACTGTTTTTT
d_call: TRBD1; j_call: TRBJ1-5; clone_size: -; v_call: TRBV6-5; cdr3_aa: CASSRTGGGGQPQHF; cdr3_nt: TGTGCCAGCAGCAGGACAGGGGGCGGGGGGCAGCCCCAGCATTTT
d_call: -; j_call: TRBJ2-7; clone_size: -; v_call: TRBV11-2; cdr3_aa: CASSLRLDSYEQYF; cdr3_nt: TGTGCCAGCAGCCTACGCTTAGACAGCTACGAGCAGTACTTC
d_call: TRBD2; j_call: TRBJ2-7; clone_size: -; v_call: TRBV5-1; cdr3_aa: CASSSISGAAYEQYF; cdr3_nt: TGCGCCAGCAGCTCTATTAGCGGGGCGGCCTACGAGCAGTACTTC
d_call: -; j_call: TRBJ1-1; clone_size: -; v_call: TRBV18; cdr3_aa: CASSTGFPNPEAFF; cdr3_nt: TGTGCCAGCTCAACAGGATTCCCCAACCCTGAAGCTTTCTTT
d_call: -; j_call: TRBJ1-4; clone_size: -; v_call: TRBV5-1; cdr3_aa: CASRATGIAGEKLFF; cdr3_nt: TGCGCCAGCCGGGCCACAGGGATAGCTGGAGAAAAACTGTTTTTT
d_call: -; j_call: TRBJ1-6; clone_size: few; v_call: TRBV19; cdr3_aa: CASGLSSYNSPLHF; cdr3_nt: TGTGCCAGTGGGCTAAGCTCCTATAATTCACCCCTCCACTTT
d_call: -; j_call: TRBJ2-7; clone_size: -; v_call: TRBV5-8; cdr3_aa: CASSFDREGEQYF; cdr3_nt: TGTGCCAGCAGCTTTGACAGGGAGGGCGAGCAGTACTTC
d_call: -; j_call: TRBJ2-5; clone_size: -; v_call: TRBV10-1; cdr3_aa: CAPPGVRQETQYF; cdr3_nt: TGCGCCCCACCGGGGGTAAGGCAAGAGACCCAGTACTTC
d_call: -; j_call: TRBJ1-1; clone_size: -; v_call: TRBV11-3; cdr3_aa: CASSLAPNTEAFF; cdr3_nt: TGTGCCAGCAGCTTAGCCCCGAACACTGAAGCTTTCTTT
d_call: -; j_call: TRBJ1-3; clone_size: -; v_call: TRBV7-9; cdr3_aa: CASSHRGGPKGNTIYF; cdr3_nt: TGTGCCAGCAGCCATCGAGGGGGGCCGAAGGGAAACACCATATATTTT
d_call: TRBD1; j_call: TRBJ1-1; clone_size: few; v_call: TRBV29-1; cdr3_aa: CSVAGTGEAFF; cdr3_nt: TGCAGCGTTGCGGGGACAGGAGAAGCTTTCTTT
d_call: -; j_call: TRBJ2-2; clone_size: -; v_call: TRBV19; cdr3_aa: CASSIGGGRTGELFF; cdr3_nt: TGTGCCAGTAGTATCGGAGGGGGCAGGACCGGGGAGCTGTTTTTT
d_call: -; j_call: TRBJ1-2; clone_size: -; v_call: TRBV19; cdr3_aa: CASSINTYGYTF; cdr3_nt: TGTGCCAGTAGTATCAACACCTATGGCTACACCTTC
d_call: -; j_call: TRBJ1-5; clone_size: -; v_call: TRBV19; cdr3_aa: CAGGRVSEGDQPQHF; cdr3_nt: TGTGCCGGGGGGCGGGTCTCGGAGGGTGATCAGCCCCAGCATTTT
d_call: -; j_call: TRBJ1-2; clone_size: many; v_call: TRBV7-9; cdr3_aa: CASSPPGQGSVLYGYTF; cdr3_nt: TGTGCCAGCAGCCCGCCTGGGCAGGGGTCAGTCCTCTATGGCTACACCTTC
d_call: -; j_call: TRBJ1-1; clone_size: -; v_call: TRBV7-9; cdr3_aa: CASSGKSQNTEAFF; cdr3_nt: TGTGCCAGCAGCGGGAAGTCCCAGAACACTGAAGCTTTCTTT
d_call: TRBD1; j_call: TRBJ1-4; clone_size: -; v_call: TRBV7-6; cdr3_aa: CASSRTGGTNEKLFF; cdr3_nt: TGTGCCAGCAGTCGGACAGGGGGAACTAATGAAAAACTGTTTTTT
d_call: TRBD1; j_call: TRBJ1-1; clone_size: -; v_call: TRBV11-2; cdr3_aa: CASSLDTGGGKVAFF; cdr3_nt: TGTGCCAGCAGCTTAGATACAGGGGGCGGAAAGGTCGCTTTCTTT
d_call: TRBD1; j_call: TRBJ1-2; clone_size: -; v_call: TRBV5-6; cdr3_aa: CASSFSGTGGLNYGYTF; cdr3_nt: TGTGCCAGCAGCTTCTCCGGGACAGGGGGACTAAACTATGGCTACACCTTC
d_call: TRBD1; j_call: TRBJ2-5; clone_size: -; v_call: TRBV7-9; cdr3_aa: CASSSERGQQETQYF; cdr3_nt: TGTGCCAGCAGTTCCGAAAGGGGGCAGCAAGAGACCCAGTACTTC
d_call: TRBD2; j_call: TRBJ2-1; clone_size: -; v_call: TRBV4-2; cdr3_aa: CASSLTSGEYNEQFF; cdr3_nt: TGTGCCAGCAGCCTAACTAGCGGGGAGTACAATGAGCAGTTCTTC
d_call: TRBD1; j_call: TRBJ2-7; clone_size: -; v_call: TRBV5-1; cdr3_aa: CASSSSGTGKTYEQYF; cdr3_nt: TGCGCCAGCAGCTCGTCCGGGACAGGGAAAACCTACGAGCAGTACTTC
d_call: -; j_call: TRBJ2-5; clone_size: -; v_call: TRBV6-5; cdr3_aa: CASSYLGGGLKETQYF; cdr3_nt: TGTGCCAGCAGTTACTTGGGGGGGGGCCTCAAAGAGACCCAGTACTTC
d_call: TRBD2; j_call: TRBJ2-7; clone_size: -; v_call: TRBV4-1; cdr3_aa: CASSQVGPGLADSSYEQYF; cdr3_nt: TGCGCCAGCAGCCAAGTTGGTCCGGGACTAGCGGATAGCTCCTACGAGCAGTACTTC
d_call: -; j_call: TRBJ1-1; clone_size: -; v_call: TRBV4-3; cdr3_aa: CASSLQGVDTEAFF; cdr3_nt: TGCGCCAGCAGCCTACAGGGTGTGGACACTGAAGCTTTCTTT
d_call: TRBD1; j_call: TRBJ2-7; clone_size: -; v_call: TRBV18; cdr3_aa: CASSPLSGTGDYEQYF; cdr3_nt: TGTGCCAGCTCACCACTGTCCGGGACAGGGGACTACGAGCAGTACTTC
d_call: TRBD2; j_call: TRBJ2-1; clone_size: -; v_call: TRBV7-2; cdr3_aa: CASSLRPTSPKVYNEQFF; cdr3_nt: TGTGCCAGCAGCTTACGTCCGACTAGCCCTAAAGTCTACAATGAGCAGTTCTTC
d_call: -; j_call: TRBJ1-2; clone_size: -; v_call: TRBV7-2; cdr3_aa: CASRYGVGYGYTF; cdr3_nt: TGTGCCAGCCGCTATGGGGTGGGGTATGGCTACACCTTC
d_call: TRBD1; j_call: TRBJ2-2; clone_size: -; v_call: TRBV30; cdr3_aa: CAWSALPRTGENTGELFF; cdr3_nt: TGTGCCTGGAGTGCTCTCCCCCGGACAGGCGAGAACACCGGGGAGCTGTTTTTT
d_call: -; j_call: TRBJ1-2; clone_size: -; v_call: TRBV5-4; cdr3_aa: CASSLGPKSYTF; cdr3_nt: TGTGCCAGCAGCTTGGGCCCGAAAAGCTACACCTTC
d_call: -; j_call: TRBJ2-3; clone_size: -; v_call: TRBV11-2; cdr3_aa: CASSFTLPGSTDTQYF; cdr3_nt: TGTGCCAGCAGCTTCACCCTCCCGGGGAGCACAGATACGCAGTATTTT
d_call: TRBD1; j_call: TRBJ2-5; clone_size: -; v_call: TRBV27; cdr3_aa: CASSSNFGQGVTQYF; cdr3_nt: TGTGCCAGCAGTTCCAACTTTGGACAGGGGGTGACCCAGTACTTC
d_call: TRBD1; j_call: TRBJ1-5; clone_size: -; v_call: TRBV11-2; cdr3_aa: CASSLTGQGSQPQHF; cdr3_nt: TGTGCCAGCAGCTTAACCGGACAGGGGTCTCAGCCCCAGCATTTT
d_call: TRBD1; j_call: TRBJ1-2; clone_size: -; v_call: TRBV11-2; cdr3_aa: CASSLIQTGLFNYGYTF; cdr3_nt: TGTGCCAGCAGCTTAATCCAGACAGGGCTCTTTAACTATGGCTACACCTTC
d_call: TRBD1; j_call: TRBJ1-6; clone_size: -; v_call: TRBV13; cdr3_aa: CASSSAGTGLDNSPLHF; cdr3_nt: TGTGCCAGCAGCTCGGCCGGGACAGGGCTGGATAATTCACCCCTCCACTTT
d_call: -; j_call: TRBJ1-2; clone_size: -; v_call: TRBV2; cdr3_aa: CASSEEQIYGYTF; cdr3_nt: TGTGCCAGCAGTGAAGAACAGATCTATGGCTACACCTTC
d_call: TRBD1; j_call: TRBJ2-3; clone_size: -; v_call: TRBV5-1; cdr3_aa: CASSPEDRLSTDTQYF; cdr3_nt: TGCGCCAGCAGCCCTGAGGACAGGTTGAGCACAGATACGCAGTATTTT
d_call: -; j_call: TRBJ1-2; clone_size: -; v_call: TRBV9; cdr3_aa: CASSSTSTVMDYTF; cdr3_nt: TGTGCCAGCAGCTCAACCTCGACGGTAATGGACTACACCTTC
d_call: -; j_call: TRBJ2-5; clone_size: -; v_call: TRBV4-1; cdr3_aa: CASSTLPGSQETQYF; cdr3_nt: TGCGCCAGCAGCACCCTCCCGGGGAGCCAAGAGACCCAGTACTTC
d_call: TRBD2; j_call: TRBJ2-7; clone_size: -; v_call: TRBV27; cdr3_aa: CASRSGNYEQYF; cdr3_nt: TGTGCCAGCAGAAGCGGGAACTACGAGCAGTACTTC